The rows below give T cell receptor beta chains drawn from one sample of a study of CD8 T cells in Susac syndrome. Each CDR3 protein is one row after TCRdb ran MiXCR on the immunoSEQ multiplex PCR reads. The table shows roughly 88,000 distinct CDR3 sequences, with roughly 96% occurring only once. Sample: CD8+ T cells from PBMCs. The receptors derive from a human donor with Susac syndrome. Both conserved end residues are part of each CDR3. D genes are given only for firm matches. Expanded clones get a size class; other rows say once, few or many, or leave the size out.

DNA	CDR3	D	size	V	J
TGTGCCAGCAGTTTAGGGCGAGCCCCACACGTCTATGGCTACACCTTC	CASSLGRAPHVYGYTF	.	.	TRBV27	TRBJ1-2
TGTGCCAGCAGCTACGGGAGTATGCAGTTCTTC	CASSYGSMQFF	.	.	TRBV7-2	TRBJ2-1
TGTGCCAGCAGTTCCGACAGGGGGTATAACGAGCAGTACTTC	CASSSDRGYNEQYF	TRBD1	.	TRBV13	TRBJ2-7
TGCAGTGCTTTACTAGGGGGGACCTTCGGTGAGCAGTACTTC	CSALLGGTFGEQYF	.	.	TRBV20-1	TRBJ2-7
TGCAGCGTTGATCTACCTACAACCGGGGAGCTGTTTTTT	CSVDLPTTGELFF	.	.	TRBV29-1	TRBJ2-2
TGCGCCAGCATGATGGGACTAGCCCATGTAGATACGCAGTATTTT	CASMMGLAHVDTQYF	TRBD2	.	TRBV5-1	TRBJ2-3
TGCAGCGCCCTGGACAGGTTGGATGAAGCTTTCTTT	CSALDRLDEAFF	TRBD1	.	TRBV29-1	TRBJ1-1
TGCGCCAGCAGCCAAGTGGGGGCCGGATACGAAAAACTGTTTTTT	CASSQVGAGYEKLFF	.	.	TRBV4-1	TRBJ1-4
TGTGCCAGTAGTCCCTGGGACAGCCAAGAGACCCAGTACTTC	CASSPWDSQETQYF	TRBD1	.	TRBV19	TRBJ2-5
TGTGCCACCGGTCATAGCGGGGGGGCCGTTCCCTCGACAGATACGCAGTATTTT	CATGHSGGAVPSTDTQYF	TRBD2	.	TRBV15	TRBJ2-3
TGTGCCAGCAGCTCGCCTGATGGAGAGACCCAGTACTTC	CASSSPDGETQYF	.	.	TRBV7-9	TRBJ2-5
TGTGCCAGCAGCTCAACAGTAGCAGATACGCAGTATTTT	CASSSTVADTQYF	.	.	TRBV7-9	TRBJ2-3
TGTGCCAGCCGTGAGGGTCCCCCCCGGGATGGCTACACCTTC	CASREGPPRDGYTF	.	.	TRBV27	TRBJ1-2
TGTGCCAGCAGACTAGCGGGAGATCCCAATGAGCAGTTCTTC	CASRLAGDPNEQFF	TRBD2	once	TRBV28	TRBJ2-1
TGTGCCAGCAGTCGAGGGCAGGGGCCCTACAATGAGCAGTTCTTC	CASSRGQGPYNEQFF	.	.	TRBV28	TRBJ2-1
TGTGCCAACTGGGCCAACGTCCTGACTTTC	CANWANVLTF	.	.	TRBV7-9	TRBJ2-6
TGTGCCAGCAGTTTAATGGACAGGGTCCCGCTAGGCTATGACAATGAGCAGTTCTTC	CASSLMDRVPLGYDNEQFF	TRBD1	.	TRBV27	TRBJ2-1
TGTGCCAGCAGCGTAGTTCCTAATGAGCAGTTCTTC	CASSVVPNEQFF	.	.	TRBV9	TRBJ2-1
TGCAGCGTTGGTAGTGGGGGGCCGCATCCCACGCAGTATTTT	CSVGSGGPHPTQYF	.	.	TRBV29-1	TRBJ2-3
TGCAGTGCTAGTCCCAGATGGGCGGGAGCAGCGGGAGAGACCCAGTACTTC	CSASPRWAGAAGETQYF	TRBD2	.	TRBV20-1	TRBJ2-5
TGTGCCAGCAGCCCCGGACTAGCGGGCTCCTACAATGAGCAGTTCTTC	CASSPGLAGSYNEQFF	TRBD2	.	TRBV13	TRBJ2-1
TGTGCCAGCAGCTTGTTCTCCGCCGGGGGGGCTTCCCAAGAGACCCAGTACTTC	CASSLFSAGGASQETQYF	TRBD2	.	TRBV5-6	TRBJ2-5
TGCAGCGTTGAAGTAGGGGGTACCGGATACGAGCAGTACTTC	CSVEVGGTGYEQYF	.	once	TRBV29-1	TRBJ2-7
TGCAGTGGCAGCGATAGCAATCAGCCCCAGCATTTT	CSGSDSNQPQHF	.	.	TRBV20-1	TRBJ1-5
TGTGCCAGCAGTTCAAGGACAGGGACTGAAGCTTTCTTT	CASSSRTGTEAFF	TRBD1	.	TRBV27	TRBJ1-1
TGCAGTGCTAGTCAGGGGTTTGACTATGGCTACACCTTC	CSASQGFDYGYTF	.	.	TRBV20-1	TRBJ1-2
TGTGCCAGCAATCTCCGGGACAGGCAAGAGACCCAGTACTTC	CASNLRDRQETQYF	TRBD1	once	TRBV6-5	TRBJ2-5
TGTGCCAGCAGCCTAAACCAGGCTGAAGCTTTCTTT	CASSLNQAEAFF	.	.	TRBV11-2	TRBJ1-1
TGTGCCTGGAGGGCTCTCAAATTCTACAATGAGCAGTTCTTC	CAWRALKFYNEQFF	.	.	TRBV30	TRBJ2-1
TGTGCCAGCAGCCAATGGGAAACTAGCGGTGATCCCAGGGAGACCCAGTACTTC	CASSQWETSGDPRETQYF	TRBD2	.	TRBV7-2	TRBJ2-5
TGTGCCTGGAGTTACACCGGGGAGCTGTTTTTT	CAWSYTGELFF	.	.	TRBV30	TRBJ2-2
TGCAGCGTGGCCGAGGGAGGCACTGAAGCTTTCTTT	CSVAEGGTEAFF	.	.	TRBV29-1	TRBJ1-1
TGTGCCAGCAGTTTGACTAGCGGGGGAGGCGAGCAGTTCTTC	CASSLTSGGGEQFF	TRBD2	.	TRBV12-3/TRBV12-4	TRBJ2-1
TGTGCCAGCAGTTTGGTGGGCACTGAAGCTTTCTTT	CASSLVGTEAFF	.	few	TRBV12-3/TRBV12-4	TRBJ1-1
TGCAGCGTCCCGACCGACTCGAACACCGGGGAGCTGTTTTTT	CSVPTDSNTGELFF	.	.	TRBV29-1	TRBJ2-2
TGTGCCAGCAGCCCTGATGGACAGGGTGGGGAGCCCCAGCATTTT	CASSPDGQGGEPQHF	TRBD1	.	TRBV12-3/TRBV12-4	TRBJ1-5
TGTGCCAGCAGTTACTCTGGGGGGCTTAATTCACCCCTCCACTTT	CASSYSGGLNSPLHF	.	.	TRBV6-5	TRBJ1-6
TGTGCCAGCACCCTAGGGAGCGAGGACAGGGATGAAGAGACCCAGTACTTC	CASTLGSEDRDEETQYF	TRBD1	once	TRBV14	TRBJ2-5
TGTGCCAGCAGAGTACGGAGTGGGAACACCGGGGAGCTGTTTTTT	CASRVRSGNTGELFF	.	.	TRBV12-3/TRBV12-4	TRBJ2-2
TGTGCCAGCAACCCGACTGAGTCCAATGAGCAGTTCTTC	CASNPTESNEQFF	.	.	TRBV12-3/TRBV12-4	TRBJ2-1
TGTGCCATCCGGGACATGGACGGCTACACCTTC	CAIRDMDGYTF	.	.	TRBV2	TRBJ1-2
TGCAGTGCTAGAGATCGGATTCAGGGGACCTACACCGGGGAGCTGTTTTTT	CSARDRIQGTYTGELFF	.	.	TRBV20-1	TRBJ2-2
TGCAGCGCCACACCACACGATAGCTCCTACAATGAGCAGTTCTTC	CSATPHDSSYNEQFF	.	.	TRBV29-1	TRBJ2-1
TGTGCCAGCTCACCGGAACACGGGGGAAGAGCCACAGATACGCAGTATTTT	CASSPEHGGRATDTQYF	.	.	TRBV18	TRBJ2-3
TGCGCCAGCAGCCAGGACAGGGGAATCACCGGGGAGCTGTTTTTT	CASSQDRGITGELFF	TRBD1	once	TRBV4-3	TRBJ2-2